The 25 T cell receptor beta chains below were found in one sample sequenced in a study of OX40 agonist ivuxolimab in advanced cancers. Clones were read by immunoSEQ multiplex PCR, and TCRdb kept only the in-frame ones, dropping some. The sample holds about 23,000 clones, around 80% seen once. The source was CD4+ or CD8+ T cells sorted from blood, collected in a trial of the OX40 agonist ivuxolimab. The receptors here all came from an adult with an advanced solid tumor such as melanoma, head and neck, liver or kidney cancer.

The V and J genes are TRBV7-9 and TRBJ2-7; D tentatively fits TRBD1 or TRBD2 (5 bases each). Germline V lookup: CDR1 SEHNR, CDR2 FQNEAQ (reference sequence). V was cut by 5 bases and J by 1 base, with 15 bases left in between. The CDR3 is 15 amino acids. The CDR3 loop is CASSEGPTNSYEQYF. In DNA, the CDR3 is TGTGCCAGCAGCGAGGGACCGACTAATTCCTACGAGCAGTACTTC.

Only a few counts were recorded for this clone. The V gene is TRBV6-6, the J gene TRBJ2-3; D could derive from TRBD1 or TRBD2 (5 bases each). The CDR3 consists of 13 residues. Per the germline V gene, CDR1 is MNHNY and CDR2 is SVGAGI (reference sequence). V lost 0 bases and J lost 4, with 5 bases in between. The CDR3 coding sequence is TGTGCCAGCAGTTACTCGGGGGCAGATACGCAGTATTTT. Amino acids: CASSYSGADTQYF.

This clone occurred once. The chain has TRBV7-2 and TRBJ2-3; 8 bases match TRBD2. The germline V gene encodes CDR1 SGHTA and CDR2 FQGNSA. This CDR3 region has 14 residues. V was clipped by 3 bases and J by 3 bases; unmatched bases: 2. The CDR3 nucleotides read TGTGCCAGCAGCTTCCGGGGGGGTACAGATACGCAGTATTTT. This encodes CASSFRGGTDTQYF.

This clone was observed a single time. The J gene is TRBJ1-5, the V gene TRBV7-3; tentative D call: TRBD1 (6 bases). The CDR3 consists of 19 residues. Trimming pared 5 bases from V and 0 bases from J, leaving 23 bases between. In germline, CDR1 is SGHTA, CDR2 FQGTGA. The CDR3 region has the DNA TGTGCCAGCAGCCCCCGACAGGACCGAAACCTTTATAGCAATCAGCCCCAGCATTTT. It specifies CASSPRQDRNLYSNQPQHF.

This chain links TRBV2 with TRBJ1-1, with D unclear. Germline V gene data show CDR1 as SNHLY and CDR2 as FYNNEI. The CDR3 totals 13 residues. The V gene lost 8 bases and the J gene lost 1 base, with 11 bases spanning the gap. The CDR3 region has the DNA TGTGCCAGCCCCGGACGAAGGAACACTGAAGCTTTCTTT. It is translated as CASPGRRNTEAFF.

With regard to this clone: Mismatch with germline at one junction end may stem from a read error. The genes are TRBV7-7 and TRBJ2-1; D is possibly TRBD1 (5 bases). This CDR3 contains 13 residues. Germline V gene sequence: CDR1 SSHAT, CDR2 FNYEAQ (reference sequence). The CDR3 DNA follows: TGTGCTAGCAGTTCCCCAGGGCTGAATGAGCAGTTCTTC. It specifies CASSSPGLNEQFF.

The chain couples TRBV4-3 to TRBJ2-4; possible D gene TRBD2, 6 bases. With 0 bases removed from V and 6 bases from J, the gap between germline ends came to 9 bases. This CDR3 has 14 amino acids. The germline gives CDR1 LGHNA, CDR2 YSLEER. CDR3 coding DNA: TGCGCCAGCAGCCAAGATGGAGGGACAAACATTCAGTACTTC. Protein product: CASSQDGGTNIQYF.

This clone was observed a single time. The J gene is TRBJ1-2, the V gene TRBV10-3; a possible D gene is TRBD1 (6 bases). The CDR3 contains 17 residues. Trimming removed 3 bases at V and 5 bases at J, with 22 bases between. CDR1 is ENHRY, CDR2 SYGVKD, per germline. CDR3 nucleotide sequence: TGTGCCATCAGTGACACCTCTGACAGGCCCGATATATATGGCTACACCTTC. Its translation is CAISDTSDRPDIYGYTF.

V usage is TRBV5-4 and J usage is TRBJ2-7; D ambiguous. CDR3 size: 11 residues. Germline CDR1 is SGHNT and CDR2 is YYREEE (reference sequence). Trimming shortened V by 3 bases and J by 2 bases, and 3 bases separated the two germline ends. CDR3 in amino acids: CASSSTYEQYF. Here the CDR3 DNA reads TGTGCCAGCAGCTCTACCTACGAGCAGTACTTC.

The rearrangement links TRBV25-1 to TRBJ1-5, with TRBD1 as a possible D gene (6 bases). The CDR3 consists of 15 residues. With 5 bases removed from V and 4 bases from J, the gap between germline ends came to 15 bases. The germline V gene has CDR1 MGHDK and CDR2 SYGVNS. Written as DNA, the CDR3 is TGTGCCAGCAGTACAGGGCGCCCTTCTAATCAGCCCCAGCATTTT. It specifies CASSTGRPSNQPQHF.

The table lists this clone with a few counts. In DNA, the CDR3 is TGCGCCAGCAGCCAACAAATGGGCAGACCCACTGAAGCTTTCTTT. This translates into CASSQQMGRPTEAFF. The chain carries TRBV4-1 and TRBJ1-1; D gene ambiguous. The germline V gene encodes CDR1 MGHRA and CDR2 YSYEKL. The CDR3 loop spans 15 amino acids. V was trimmed by 2 bases and J by 4 bases, leaving 14 bases between them.

The chain employs TRBV5-4 and TRBJ1-2, with 7 nucleotides matching TRBD1. Losses at the gene ends were 5 bases for V and 2 bases for J; bases not matched to a gene: 6. Germline loops: CDR1 SGHNT, CDR2 YYREEE (reference sequence). The CDR3 has 14 amino acids. The CDR3 is CASRPPGQNYGYTF. For the CDR3, the DNA is TGTGCCAGCAGACCGCCGGGACAGAACTATGGCTACACCTTC.

The chain is built from TRBV7-2 and TRBJ2-3, with 10 bases identical to TRBD2. There are 14 residues in the CDR3. Germline V gene data show CDR1 as SGHTA and CDR2 as FQGNSA. V lost 8 bases to trimming and J lost 1 base; unmatched junction nucleotides: 3. CDR3 in DNA: TGTGCCAGCGCAGGACTAGCGGGCACAGATACGCAGTATTTT. This translates into CASAGLAGTDTQYF.

The chain recombines TRBV5-5 with TRBJ2-1; D possibly uses TRBD1 or TRBD2 (5 bases each). This CDR3 spans 15 amino acids. V lost 0 bases and J lost 9, with 16 bases in between. The germline V gene has CDR1 SGHKS and CDR2 YYEKEE (reference sequence). The CDR3 loop reads CASSLGQSVGVEQFF. In nucleotides, the CDR3 is TGTGCCAGCAGCTTGGGACAGAGTGTGGGGGTTGAGCAGTTCTTC.

The V call is TRBV21-1, the J call TRBJ1-2; TRBD1 is the table's D call, not checked against the DNA. TRBV21-1 is reported as a pseudogene. CDR3 length: 17 residues. In DNA form, the CDR3 reads TGTGCCAGCAGCAAAGACGAAGGACAGATCACTACGTATGGCTACACCTTC. Translation gives CASSKDEGQITTYGYTF.

V gene TRBV27 combines with J gene TRBJ2-1, with D tentatively TRBD2 (6 bases). The CDR3 has 14 amino acids. V lost 6 bases to trimming and J lost 8 bases, with 17 bases between them. Looked up from germline, CDR1 is MNHEY and CDR2 is SMNVEV (reference sequence). The CDR3 loop is CASSLGRRGYEQFF. CDR3 nucleotide sequence: TGTGCCAGCAGCCTGGGACGGCGGGGTTATGAGCAGTTCTTC.

The chain is built from TRBV5-1 and TRBJ2-1, with D maybe TRBD2 (5 bases). Germline CDR1 and CDR2: SGHRS and YFSETQ. The CDR3 is 17 residues long. V was clipped by 3 bases and J by 2 bases, with 18 bases between them. For the CDR3, the DNA is TGCGCCAGCAGCTCGACGTGGGAGCCCAAAACCTACAATGAGCAGTTCTTC. It yields the protein CASSSTWEPKTYNEQFF. Looking up the rest from reference TRBV5-1 and TRBJ2-1 gives the full variable domain: KAGVTQTPRYLIKTRGQQVTLSCSPISGHRSVSWYQQTPGQGLQFLFEYFSETQRNKGNFPGRFSGRQFSNSRSEMNVSTLELGDSALYLCASSSTWEPKTYNEQFFGPGTRLTVL.

The chain couples TRBV7-8 to TRBJ2-7, with D uncertain. This CDR3 region has 13 residues. CDR1 is SGHVS and CDR2 is FQNEAQ in the germline V gene. Trimming removed 5 bases at V and 4 bases at J, with 12 bases between. CDR3 sequence reads: CASSVGPTYEQYF. The CDR3, as DNA: TGTGCCAGCAGCGTAGGGCCGACATACGAGCAGTACTTC.

The chain carries TRBV5-1 and TRBJ2-3; D may be TRBD1 or TRBD2 (6 bases each). Trimming cost V 0 bases and J 1 base, with 12 bases left between them. This CDR3 is 16 amino acids long. The germline V gene has CDR1 SGHRS and CDR2 YFSETQ. CDR3 sequence: CASSLGYREGTDTQYF. The CDR3, as DNA: TGCGCCAGCAGCTTGGGGTACAGGGAGGGCACAGATACGCAGTATTTT.

The V call is TRBV6-1, the J call TRBJ2-7; no firm D call. CDR1 is MNHNS and CDR2 is SASEGT in the germline V gene. CDR3 length: 12 amino acids. The ends were cut back, 6 bases at V and 3 bases at J, with 9 bases in the middle. The CDR3 reads CASRATVYEQYF. In DNA form, the CDR3 reads TGTGCCAGCAGGGCTACAGTCTACGAGCAGTACTTC.

The rearrangement joins TRBV4-3 to TRBJ1-2; D is possibly TRBD1 (5 bases). Germline V gives CDR1 LGHNA, CDR2 YSLEER. The V end was cut by 1 base, the J end by 7 bases, with 13 bases between. This CDR3 has 14 amino acids. In DNA form, the CDR3 reads TGCGCCAGCAGCCAAGCCCCGGCGGGGCTTGGCTACACCTTC. Its translation is CASSQAPAGLGYTF.

V gene TRBV6-5 combines with J gene TRBJ1-2, with D maybe TRBD1 (6 bases). V was pared by 6 bases and J by 4 bases, with 15 bases between. Germline V CDR1 and CDR2: MNHEY, SVGAGI. The CDR3 is made up of 14 amino acids. The CDR3 region is CASSPPGGLYGYTF. The CDR3 nucleotides read TGTGCCAGCAGCCCGCCCGGGGGGCTCTATGGCTACACCTTC.

This clone appeared once. The chain joins TRBV4-1 to TRBJ1-3; D not resolved. V was cut by 0 bases and J by 0 bases, with 12 bases left in between. The germline CDR1 and CDR2 sequences are MGHRA and YSYEKL. This CDR3 comprises 17 residues. The chain's CDR3 is CASSQDLLGNSGNTIYF. The DNA of the CDR3 is TGCGCCAGCAGCCAAGATTTGCTGGGAAACTCTGGAAACACCATATATTTT.

The sample holds one count of this clone. The gene calls are TRBV27 and TRBJ2-3; 9 bases fit TRBD2. This CDR3 has 15 residues. The V segment lost 5 bases and the J segment 3 bases; nucleotides outside the gene matches: 6. The germline CDR1 and CDR2 sequences are MNHEY and SMNVEV (reference sequence). The CDR3 coding sequence is TGTGCCAGCAGTATCGCTCTAGCGGGGACAGATACGCAGTATTTT. It is translated as CASSIALAGTDTQYF.

Written as DNA, the CDR3 is TGTGCCACCAGCACCCCAAGCGGGGAAGGAAACACCATATATTTT. It translates to CATSTPSGEGNTIYF. This chain connects TRBV15 to TRBJ1-3; D ambiguous. The V gene's germline CDR1 is LNHNV and CDR2 YYDKDF (reference sequence). V was shortened by 4 bases and J by 4 bases, with 14 bases between the two germline ends. The CDR3 is 15 residues long.